The clone carrying this TCR beta chain was counted a single time. These data are taken from a study of blood T cell repertoires in COVID-19. Sequencing used immunoSEQ multiplex PCR; TCRdb keeps in-frame clones, though not all of them. Among approximately 110,000 clones listed, more than 85% were seen once. This CDR3 region has 14 residues. From germline, CDR1 is KGHDR and CDR2 SFDVKD. V shed 4 bases, J shed 6 bases, and the junction held 5 bases outside the gene matches. The V call is TRBV24-1, the J call TRBJ2-4; 7 bases align to TRBD1. Material: peripheral blood. This clonotype originated in a man between 50 and 59 years old with COVID-19, enrolled during active disease. The CDR3 DNA is TGTGCCACCAGTGAACCTGGGACAGCAAACATTCAGTACTTC. It yields the protein CATSEPGTANIQYF.